This T cell receptor (beta chain) derives from a study of Ad26.COV2.S vaccination and SARS-CoV-2 variants (dated by TCRdb to the early 2020s). At the level of the whole study: Vaccine-arm donors came from COV1001, a multicentre, randomized, double-blind, placebo-controlled phase I-IIa trial of Ad26.COV2.S in healthy adults. Ad26.COV2.S was administered intramuscularly at a dose of 5x10^10 or 1x10^11 viral particles, either as one shot or as two shots given 56 days apart. TCRbeta repertoire sequencing was used to assess the specificity and breadth of SARS-CoV-2-reactive T cell receptors after Ad26.COV2.S vaccination. Blinding of investigators to trial group allocation was maintained during experiments and outcome assessment. Participants in the trial were split at random into five groups of five each, receiving low-dose or high-dose Ad26.COV2.S once or twice, or else placebo on both occasions. A total of 32 samples were included in the TCR-sequenced set, comprising about 20 Ad26.COV2.S vaccine recipients, 5 placebo recipients and 8 SARS-CoV-2 convalescent individuals.

V drops 1 base and J drops 5 bases, leaving 16 bases in between. From cysteine to phenylalanine, the CDR3 is 16 amino acids long. Of the read, only the CDR3 DNA is kept; its 48 bases are in frame from base 1. From the germline V gene, CDR1 is SGHDT and CDR2 is YYEEEE. Broad study findings and their caveats: Substantial breadth of spike-specific CD8+ and CD4+ T cell responses was reported after vaccination. Compared with placebo recipients, Ad26.COV2.S recipients showed higher spike-specific TCR breadth (P = 0.0014). Non-spike TCR breadth was comparable between vaccine and placebo recipients, consistent with the vaccine containing only spike. The study was not powered to compare responses between vaccine doses or regimens. The authors noted that the TCR breadth and depth analyses may have underestimated total T cell responses.

The immunoSEQ Assay was the method used to sequence TCRbeta CDR3 regions. After extraction, genomic DNA underwent amplification by bias-controlled multiplex PCR, followed by high-throughput sequencing. The source study handled its data this way. Collapsing and filtering of sequences were performed to quantify the absolute abundance of each unique TCRbeta CDR3 region. T cell fraction was estimated by normalizing TCRbeta template counts to usable DNA, with usable DNA measured through amplification of reference genes found in all nucleated cells. Repertoire TCRs were annotated as SARS-CoV-2-specific when V gene, CDR3 amino acid sequence and J gene were exactly matched to a known reactive TCR set. MIRA supplied the reference SARS-CoV-2 TCR set, which was filtered for enrichment in COVID-19-positive ImmuneCODE repertoires so that public or cross-reactive TCRs were removed. Based on the MIRA antigens, annotated TCRs were further analysed at the level of specific ORF or position within ORF. Depth was the summed frequency of annotated unique rearrangements, while breadth was defined as annotated unique rearrangements over total unique productive rearrangements. Group comparisons of TCR breadth used two-sided Wilcoxon rank-sum tests. Entries here come from immuneACCESS through TCRdb and include only in-frame sequences with V and J called. Some clones fail to appear in such tables; in the studies checked, an unresolved V gene covers under half of the shortfall, and the cause of the remainder is unknown. The V and J calls and clone size come from that table; D and trimming were worked out from the DNA. For this sample the table gives under 550,000 clones, of which over 75% were detected only once. Of the sample, over 9% falls within the top ten clones.

The sample's treatment or condition label, decoded: about 20 received Ad26.COV2.S at low or high dose, single or two shots; roughly five received placebo; per-sample allocation not given. For vaccine and placebo recipients, the sequenced repertoires came from samples collected on day 63 after the first injection. Between 29 July and 7 August 2020, Cohort 1b enrolled approximately 26 adults aged 18-55 years at one site in Boston, USA. Ad26.COV2.S was a replication-incompetent adenovirus type 26 vector expressing a prefusion-stabilized SARS-CoV-2 spike protein from the original Wuhan strain. On this clone: This receptor's antigen is unknown. No base quality values were provided; no much bigger clone lies one nucleotide off.

The rearrangement joined TRBV5-6 to TRBJ1-5, with no D gene named confidently. The sequence was obtained from a person between 18 and 65 years old who received the Ad26.COV2.S COVID-19 vaccine or a placebo. Source: peripheral blood, taken in a trial of Ad26.COV2.S vaccine versus placebo. The CDR3 sequence is CASSLTPWRRDQPQHF. In nucleotides, the sequence is TGTGCCAGCAGCTTGACACCTTGGCGAAGGGATCAGCCCCAGCATTTT.